This paragraph reports one T cell receptor beta chain. The data are from a study of blood T cell repertoires in COVID-19. The CDR3 spans 16 residues. CDR1 and CDR2 from the germline V gene are SGHDN and FVKESK. The V end lost 4 bases, the J end lost 5 bases, and 21 bases lay between the germline ends. How the authors handled the data: The authors estimated nucleated cell counts from reference gene primer amplification. Profiling relied on immunoSEQ multiplex PCR, and the TCRdb table lists in-frame clones only, not all of them. The DNA was the basis for D and trimming; V, J and clone size are from that table. The sample has roughly 300,000 clones; 75% to 95% are singletons.

This chain joins TRBV14 and TRBJ2-7, with D possibly being TRBD1 (6 bases). Sequenced: peripheral blood. This TCR derives from a woman aged 25 to 39 with COVID-19, enrolled during active disease. The CDR3 DNA is TGTGCCAGCAGCCCTCTGGAGTACAGGGCCCCCCACGAGCAGTACTTC. Its translation is CASSPLEYRAPHEQYF.